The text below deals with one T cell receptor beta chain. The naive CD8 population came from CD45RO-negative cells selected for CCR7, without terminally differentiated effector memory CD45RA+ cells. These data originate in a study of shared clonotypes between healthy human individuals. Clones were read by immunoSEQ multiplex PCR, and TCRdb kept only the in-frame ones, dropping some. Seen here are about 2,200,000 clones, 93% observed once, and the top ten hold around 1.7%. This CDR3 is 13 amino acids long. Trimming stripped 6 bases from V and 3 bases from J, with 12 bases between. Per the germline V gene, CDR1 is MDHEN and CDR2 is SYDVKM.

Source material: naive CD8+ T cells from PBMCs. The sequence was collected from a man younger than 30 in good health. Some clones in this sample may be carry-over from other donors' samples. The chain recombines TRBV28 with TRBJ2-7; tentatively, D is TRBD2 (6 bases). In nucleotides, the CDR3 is TGTGCCAGCAGCCGGGCGGGATACTACGAGCAGTACTTC. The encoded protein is CASSRAGYYEQYF.